The present TCR beta chain was sequenced within a study of blood T cell repertoires in COVID-19. Study-level background: Researchers got acute and convalescent COVID-19 samples from the United States, Italy and Spain. PBMCs, B-cell-depleted T cells, or T cells were the source of the cDNA or gDNA that made up the material.

In the authors' methods: From reference gene primer amplification, estimates of nucleated cell counts were derived. This table comes from immunoSEQ multiplex PCR, and its TCRdb copy is limited to in-frame clones, with some not included. V and J calls plus clone size are reproduced from that table; the DNA served to infer D and trimming. The table includes under 150,000 clones, approximately 84% detected once. Material: peripheral blood. This TCR was sampled from a woman in her 40s with acute or convalescent COVID-19.

CDR3 bases: TGTGCCAGCAGCTCAATCTATCGGGGACAGGGAAGCTCTGGAAACACCATATATTTT. It is translated as CASSSIYRGQGSSGNTIYF. The chain links TRBV7-9 to TRBJ1-3; TRBD1 agrees at 9 bases. This CDR3 spans 19 amino acids. Germline V gene data show CDR1 as SEHNR and CDR2 as FQNEAQ (reference sequence). With 4 bases clipped from V and 0 bases from J, the junction kept 13 bases outside the gene matches.